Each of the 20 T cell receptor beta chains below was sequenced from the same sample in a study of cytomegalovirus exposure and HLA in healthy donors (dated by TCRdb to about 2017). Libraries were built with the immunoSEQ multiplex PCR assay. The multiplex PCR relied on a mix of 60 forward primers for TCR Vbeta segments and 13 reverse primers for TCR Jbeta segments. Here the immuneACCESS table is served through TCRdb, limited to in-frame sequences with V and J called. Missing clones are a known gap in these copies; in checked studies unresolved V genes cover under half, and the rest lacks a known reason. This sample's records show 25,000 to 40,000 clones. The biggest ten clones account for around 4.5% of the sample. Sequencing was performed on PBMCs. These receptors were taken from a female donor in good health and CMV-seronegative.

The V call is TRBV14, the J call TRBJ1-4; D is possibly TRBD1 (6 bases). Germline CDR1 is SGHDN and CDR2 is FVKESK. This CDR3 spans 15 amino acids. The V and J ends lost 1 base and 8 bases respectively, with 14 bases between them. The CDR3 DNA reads TGTGCCAGCAGCCAAGTCAACAGGGTCGGAGAAAAACTGTTTTTT. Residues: CASSQVNRVGEKLFF. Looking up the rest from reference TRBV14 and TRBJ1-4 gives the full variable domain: EAGVTQFPSHSVIEKGQTVTLRCDPISGHDNLYWYRRVMGKEIKFLLHFVKESKQDESGMPNNRFLAERTGGTYSTLKVQPAELEDSGVYFCASSQVNRVGEKLFFGSGTQLSVL.

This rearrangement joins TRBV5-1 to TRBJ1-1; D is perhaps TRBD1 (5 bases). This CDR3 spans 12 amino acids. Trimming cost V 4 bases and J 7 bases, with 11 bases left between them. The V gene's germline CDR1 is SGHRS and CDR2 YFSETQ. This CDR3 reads CASSATGFEAFF. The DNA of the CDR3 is TGCGCCAGCAGCGCCACAGGTTTTGAAGCTTTCTTT. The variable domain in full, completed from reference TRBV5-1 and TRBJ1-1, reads KAGVTQTPRYLIKTRGQQVTLSCSPISGHRSVSWYQQTPGQGLQFLFEYFSETQRNKGNFPGRFSGRQFSNSRSEMNVSTLELGDSALYLCASSATGFEAFFGQGTRLTVV.

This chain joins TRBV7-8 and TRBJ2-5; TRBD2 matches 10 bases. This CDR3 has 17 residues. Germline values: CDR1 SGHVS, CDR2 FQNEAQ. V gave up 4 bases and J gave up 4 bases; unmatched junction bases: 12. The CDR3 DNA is TGTGCCAGCAGCTCGTTAGCGGGGGGCGGAGTTATAGAGACCCAGTACTTC. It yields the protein CASSSLAGGGVIETQYF. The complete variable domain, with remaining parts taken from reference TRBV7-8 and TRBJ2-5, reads GAGVSQSPRYKVAKRGQDVALRCDPISGHVSLFWYQQALGQGPEFLTYFQNEAQLDKSGLPSDRFFAERPEGSVSTLKIQRTQQEDSAVYLCASSSLAGGGVIETQYFGPGTRLLVL.

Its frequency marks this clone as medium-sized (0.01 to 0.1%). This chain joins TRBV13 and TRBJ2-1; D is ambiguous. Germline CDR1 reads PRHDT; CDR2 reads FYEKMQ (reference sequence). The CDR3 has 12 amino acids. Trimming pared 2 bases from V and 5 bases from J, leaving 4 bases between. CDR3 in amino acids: CASSLRDNEQFF. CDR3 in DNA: TGTGCCAGCAGCTTACGGGACAATGAGCAGTTCTTC.

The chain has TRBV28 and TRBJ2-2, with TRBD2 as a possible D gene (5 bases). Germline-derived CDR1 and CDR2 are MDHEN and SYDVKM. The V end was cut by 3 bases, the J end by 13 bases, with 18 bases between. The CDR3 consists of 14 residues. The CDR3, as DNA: TGTGCCAGCAGTTTCCGGGATCACCCGAATGGGCTGTTTTTT. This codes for CASSFRDHPNGLFF.

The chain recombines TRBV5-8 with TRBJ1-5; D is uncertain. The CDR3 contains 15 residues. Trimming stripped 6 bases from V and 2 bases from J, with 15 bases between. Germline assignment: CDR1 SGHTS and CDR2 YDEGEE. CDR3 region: CASIKEGSRNQPQHF. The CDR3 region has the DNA TGTGCCAGCATCAAGGAGGGATCGCGCAATCAGCCCCAGCATTTT.

In DNA form, the CDR3 reads TGCGCCAGCAGCCAAGAAGCAGGGACAAATCAGCCCCAGCATTTT. This gives the protein CASSQEAGTNQPQHF. This chain joins TRBV4-1 and TRBJ1-5; tentative D call: TRBD1 (6 bases). The V gene lost 0 bases and the J gene lost 4 bases, with 10 bases spanning the gap. Germline CDR1 reads MGHRA; CDR2 reads YSYEKL. The CDR3 totals 15 residues.

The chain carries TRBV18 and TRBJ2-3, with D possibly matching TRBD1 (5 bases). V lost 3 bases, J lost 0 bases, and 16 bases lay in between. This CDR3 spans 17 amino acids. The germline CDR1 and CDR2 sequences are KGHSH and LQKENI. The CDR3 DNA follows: TGTGCCAGCTCACCGACCCTAAGGGGCAGTAGCACAGATACGCAGTATTTT. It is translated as CASSPTLRGSSTDTQYF. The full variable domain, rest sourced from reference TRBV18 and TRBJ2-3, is NAGVMQNPRHLVRRRGQEARLRCSPMKGHSHVYWYRQLPEEGLKFMVYLQKENIIDESGMPKERFSAEFPKEGPSILRIQQVVRGDSAAYFCASSPTLRGSSTDTQYFGPGTRLTVL.

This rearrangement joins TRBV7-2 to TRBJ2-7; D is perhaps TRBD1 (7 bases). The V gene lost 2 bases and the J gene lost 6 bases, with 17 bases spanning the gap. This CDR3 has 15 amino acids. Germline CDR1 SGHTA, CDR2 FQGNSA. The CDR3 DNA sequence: TGTGCCAGCAGCTTAAGACAGGGAGGACTCGGCGAGCAGTACTTC. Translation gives CASSLRQGGLGEQYF.

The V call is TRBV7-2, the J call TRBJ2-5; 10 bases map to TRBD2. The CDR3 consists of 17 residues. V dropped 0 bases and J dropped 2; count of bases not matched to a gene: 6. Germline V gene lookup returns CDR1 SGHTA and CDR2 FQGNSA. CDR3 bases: TGTGCCAGCAGCTTAGCGCGAACTAGCGGGGTTCAAGAGACCCAGTACTTC. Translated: CASSLARTSGVQETQYF.

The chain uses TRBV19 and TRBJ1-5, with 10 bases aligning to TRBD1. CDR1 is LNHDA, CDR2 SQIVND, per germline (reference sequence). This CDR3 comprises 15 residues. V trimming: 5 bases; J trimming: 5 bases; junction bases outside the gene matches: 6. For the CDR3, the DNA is TGTGCCAGTAGTCCCGGGACAGGGGATGATCAGCCCCAGCATTTT. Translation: CASSPGTGDDQPQHF.

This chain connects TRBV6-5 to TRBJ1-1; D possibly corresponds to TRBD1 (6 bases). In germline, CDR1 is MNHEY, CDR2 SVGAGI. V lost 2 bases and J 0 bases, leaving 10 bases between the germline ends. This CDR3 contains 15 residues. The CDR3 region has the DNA TGTGCCAGCAGTTACAACGGACAGCTGAACACTGAAGCTTTCTTT. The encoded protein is CASSYNGQLNTEAFF.

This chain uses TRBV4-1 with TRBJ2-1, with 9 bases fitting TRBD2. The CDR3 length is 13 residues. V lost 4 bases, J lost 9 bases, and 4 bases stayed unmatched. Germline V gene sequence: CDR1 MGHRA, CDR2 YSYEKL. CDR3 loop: CASSPGLAGEQFF. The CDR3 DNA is TGCGCCAGCAGCCCGGGACTAGCTGGTGAGCAGTTCTTC.

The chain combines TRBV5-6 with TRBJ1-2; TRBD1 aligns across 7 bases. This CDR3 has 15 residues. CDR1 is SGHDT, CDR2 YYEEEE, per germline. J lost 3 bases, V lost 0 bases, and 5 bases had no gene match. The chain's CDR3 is CASSLGFQGDYGYTF. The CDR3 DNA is TGTGCCAGCAGCTTGGGGTTCCAGGGGGACTATGGCTACACCTTC.

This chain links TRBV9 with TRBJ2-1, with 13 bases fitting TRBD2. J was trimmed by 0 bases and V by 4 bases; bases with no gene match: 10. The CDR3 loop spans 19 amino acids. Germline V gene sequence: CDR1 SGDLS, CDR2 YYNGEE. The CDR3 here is CASSSRTSGGQSSYNEQFF. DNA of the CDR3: TGTGCCAGCAGCTCCCGGACTAGCGGGGGCCAGAGCTCCTACAATGAGCAGTTCTTC. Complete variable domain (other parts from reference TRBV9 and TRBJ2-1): DSGVTQTPKHLITATGQRVTLRCSPRSGDLSVYWYQQSLDQGLQFLIQYYNGEERAKGNILERFSAQQFPDLHSELNLSSLELGDSALYFCASSSRTSGGQSSYNEQFFGPGTRLTVL.

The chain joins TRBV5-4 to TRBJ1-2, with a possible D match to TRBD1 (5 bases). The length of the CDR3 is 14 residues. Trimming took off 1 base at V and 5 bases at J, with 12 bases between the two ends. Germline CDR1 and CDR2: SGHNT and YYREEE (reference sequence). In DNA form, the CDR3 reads TGTGCCAGCAGCTTGACCCGGGAGGGGTATGGCTACACCTTC. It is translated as CASSLTREGYGYTF.

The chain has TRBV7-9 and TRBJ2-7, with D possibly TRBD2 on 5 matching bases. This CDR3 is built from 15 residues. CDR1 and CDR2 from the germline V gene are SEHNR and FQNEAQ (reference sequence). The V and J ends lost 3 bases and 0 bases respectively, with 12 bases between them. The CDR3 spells CASSLDGVNSYEQYF. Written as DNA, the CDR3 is TGTGCCAGCAGCTTGGACGGGGTGAACTCCTACGAGCAGTACTTC.

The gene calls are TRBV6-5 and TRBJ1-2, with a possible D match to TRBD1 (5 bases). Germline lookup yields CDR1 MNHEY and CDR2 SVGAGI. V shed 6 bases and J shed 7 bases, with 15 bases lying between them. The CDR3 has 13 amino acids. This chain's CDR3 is CASSPGGGSGYTF. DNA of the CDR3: TGTGCCAGCAGCCCCGGGGGGGGTAGTGGCTACACCTTC.

Here the CDR3 reads CASSLGREGANTGELFF. The CDR3 DNA reads as TGTGCCAGCAGCTTGGGGAGGGAGGGGGCGAACACCGGGGAGCTGTTTTTT. The V and J genes are TRBV5-4 and TRBJ2-2, with D possibly TRBD2 on 7 matching bases. The CDR3 is 17 residues long. The germline CDR1 and CDR2 sequences are SGHNT and YYREEE (reference sequence). V gave up 0 bases and J gave up 0 bases, with 12 bases separating them.

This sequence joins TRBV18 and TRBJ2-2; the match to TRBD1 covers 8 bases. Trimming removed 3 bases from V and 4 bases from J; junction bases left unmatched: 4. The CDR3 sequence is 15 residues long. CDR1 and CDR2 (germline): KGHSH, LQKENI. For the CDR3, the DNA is TGTGCCAGCTCACCGAAACAGGGGGTCACCGGGGAGCTGTTTTTT. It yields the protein CASSPKQGVTGELFF.